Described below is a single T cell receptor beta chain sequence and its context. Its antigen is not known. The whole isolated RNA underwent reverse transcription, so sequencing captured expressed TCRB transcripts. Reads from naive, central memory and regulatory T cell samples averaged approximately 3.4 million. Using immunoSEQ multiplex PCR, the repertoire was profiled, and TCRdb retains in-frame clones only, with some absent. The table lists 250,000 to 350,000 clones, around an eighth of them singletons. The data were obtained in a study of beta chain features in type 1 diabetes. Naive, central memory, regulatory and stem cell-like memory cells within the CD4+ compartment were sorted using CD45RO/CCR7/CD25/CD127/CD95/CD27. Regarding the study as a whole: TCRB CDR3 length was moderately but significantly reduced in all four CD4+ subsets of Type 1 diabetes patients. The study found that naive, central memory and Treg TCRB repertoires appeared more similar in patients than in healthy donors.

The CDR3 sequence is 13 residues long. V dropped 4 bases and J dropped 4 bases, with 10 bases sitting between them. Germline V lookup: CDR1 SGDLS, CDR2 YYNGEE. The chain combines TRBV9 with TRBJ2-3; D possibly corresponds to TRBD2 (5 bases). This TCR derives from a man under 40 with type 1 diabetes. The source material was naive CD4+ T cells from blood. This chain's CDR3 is CASSPRAADTQYF. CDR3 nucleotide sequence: TGTGCCAGCAGCCCTAGAGCGGCAGATACGCAGTATTTT.